This T cell receptor beta chain was profiled in a study of cytomegalovirus exposure and HLA in healthy donors. Study findings and constraints: Across donors, most TCRs were seen rarely, yet some public ones were widespread. Specific recognition of CMV antigens was confirmed in vitro for a few chains (all CMV-associated). For cytomegalovirus status, the classifier reportedly gave diagnoses with high specificity and sensitivity.

The repertoire was sequenced with immunoSEQ multiplex PCR; TCRdb's copy has only in-frame clones and lacks some. The sample carries roughly 43,000 clones, 80% to 95% recorded once. The study drew the donors from its roughly 120-subject validation cohort, separate from the 666-subject first cohort. The CDR3 is 14 amino acids. The germline gives CDR1 SGHRS, CDR2 YFSETQ. The ends were cut back, 4 bases at V and 5 bases at J, with 15 bases in the middle. A remark on this clone: Antigen specificity is unknown.

The chain couples TRBV5-1 to TRBJ1-1; no clear D gene. The material sequenced was PBMCs. This TCR was sampled from a young man in good health and CMV-seronegative. This CDR3 reads CASSPEGRRTEAFF. CDR3 DNA: TGCGCCAGCAGCCCCGAAGGGAGGCGGACTGAAGCTTTCTTT.